This T cell receptor beta chain originates from a study of a mutant IDH1 vaccine in newly diagnosed glioma. The CDR3 is 14 amino acids. The trim removed 5 bases at V and 8 bases at J, leaving 6 bases unmatched. CDR1 and CDR2 from the germline V gene are ENHRY and SYGVKD. Of note for this clone: Its antigen is unidentified.

Time point defined: week 35, safety follow-up. With topical imiquimod, each dose of the vaccine consisted of 300 ug of mutant IDH1 20-mer peptide. Sequencing was performed with immunoSEQ multiplex PCR; in TCRdb, only in-frame clones are kept and a portion is missing. The sample contains about 74,000 clones, more than 85% of which appear only once. The receptor was isolated from a young man with glioma. The V call is TRBV10-3, the J call TRBJ1-4; 9 bases are a match to TRBD1. Material: PBMCs, obtained from a glioma patient whose treatment included an IDH1 peptide vaccine. The CDR3: CAISRDREGEKLFF. CDR3 bases: TGTGCCATCAGTCGGGACAGGGAAGGCGAAAAACTGTTTTTT.